The present TCR beta chain was sequenced within a study of human thymus T cells (TCRdb year 2020). Some background on the complete study: The study used roughly 8 infant thymus samples plus four related peripheral blood samples to characterize TCR alpha and beta repertoires. Donor ages ranging from roughly 7 to 250 days were recorded, and several male and a couple of female infants were included in the cohort. Overall study outcomes, separate from this receptor: Both the thymic and the peripheral blood repertoires appeared to show biased V and J gene segment usage. On average, thymus samples yielded around 810,000 unique TCRB clonotypes, whereas blood samples yielded some 80,000.

Using the immunoSEQ multiplex PCR assay, the TCRB and TCRAD loci were amplified from a standardized quantity of quality-controlled genomic DNA. Amplicons spanned the V(D)J region at a length sufficient to cover the CDR3 and identify V and J genes. The commercial immunoSEQ service was used to sequence amplicons on an Illumina platform. Concerning the study's data processing: Primer bias and sequencing errors were corrected as previously described, and TCRAD and TCRB definitions were based on the IMGT database. Analysis of the repertoires was done with immunoSEQ Analyzer 3.0 and VDJTools and included basic statistics, V/J segment usage, diversity estimates, rarefaction and pairwise overlap. Chao1, ChaoE, Efron-Thisted, Shannon and inverse Simpson indices were used to estimate diversity, which was also estimated on datasets down-sampled to the smallest sample. Repertoire overlap used strict matching of CDR3 nucleotide sequence, V gene and J gene, with Jaccard-based multidimensional scaling clustering. In its TCRdb copy, this immuneACCESS table keeps in-frame sequences only and misses some clones. Where compared with another copy, unresolved V genes explain less than half of these, and the others have no known cause. V, J and clone size are those of that table, while D and trimming were read from the DNA. Recorded for this sample are some 57,000 clones; approximately 95% of them occurred a single time. The ten largest clones capture 5.5% to 7% of the sample.

For this clone: Its antigen target is currently unknown. One base away there is no much larger clone; base qualities are not given.

Donors were immunologically healthy infants undergoing open corrective cardiac surgery for congenital heart defects in Finland. During surgery, a small roughly 0.5-1 mL aliquot of peripheral blood was collected from four of the eight donors. For the blood samples, genomic DNA was extracted from all available leukocytes instead of from a set number of cells. ACK lysis buffer was used to remove erythrocytes from the blood, and the remaining leukocytes were kept as pellets at -70 degrees C. A QIAsymphony instrument was used to extract genomic DNA from the frozen cell pellets. The CDR3 spans 14 residues, from the cysteine through the phenylalanine. Kept here is only the CDR3 DNA, which spans 42 bases and is read in frame from base 1. V is reduced by 2 bases and J by 5 bases, leaving a spacing of 10 bases between them. From a lookup of the germline V gene, CDR1 and CDR2 are MNHNS and SASEGT.

The source is a boy under two years old with a congenital heart defect but otherwise immunologically healthy. The chain is assembled from TRBV6-1 and TRBJ1-3, with TRBD1 perhaps the D gene, on 6 matching bases. Specimen: blood. The DNA sequence is TGTGCCAGCAGTGAATACAGGGACCGAAACACCATATATTTT. Translated, this is CASSEYRDRNTIYF.